The present T cell receptor (beta chain) was sequenced within a study of blood T cell repertoires in COVID-19. The CDR3 sequence is 15 residues long. Per germline, CDR1 MNHEY and CDR2 SMNVEV (reference sequence). V shed 6 bases, J shed 5 bases, and the junction held 9 bases outside the gene matches. Clones were sequenced by immunoSEQ multiplex PCR, and TCRdb holds only the in-frame ones, with some missing. The sample contains about 190,000 clones, roughly nine tenths of which appear only once. The sequencing sample was made of peripheral blood. This TCR derives from a man aged 40-49 years with acute or convalescent COVID-19. The chain has TRBV27 and TRBJ2-5; 10 positions match TRBD2. This CDR3 reads CASRPGTSVWETQYF. CDR3 coding DNA: TGTGCCAGCAGACCCGGGACTAGCGTATGGGAGACCCAGTACTTC.